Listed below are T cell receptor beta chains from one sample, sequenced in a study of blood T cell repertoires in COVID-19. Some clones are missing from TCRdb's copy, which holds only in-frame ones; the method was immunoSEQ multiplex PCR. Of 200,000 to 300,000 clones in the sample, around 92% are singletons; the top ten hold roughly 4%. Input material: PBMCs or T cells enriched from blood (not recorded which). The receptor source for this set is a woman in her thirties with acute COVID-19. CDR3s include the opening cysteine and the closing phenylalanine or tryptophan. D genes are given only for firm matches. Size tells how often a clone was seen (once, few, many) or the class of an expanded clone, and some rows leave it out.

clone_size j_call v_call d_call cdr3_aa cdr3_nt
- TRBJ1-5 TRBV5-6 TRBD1 CASSREGGGGNQLQHF TGTGCCAGCAGCCGGGAGGGAGGGGGCGGCAATCAGCTCCAGCATTTT
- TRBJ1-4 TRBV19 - CASSTNGGDSEKLFF TGTGCCAGTAGTACCAACGGGGGGGATAGTGAAAAACTGTTTTTT
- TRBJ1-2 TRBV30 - CAWSTAVGGYTF TGTGCCTGGAGTACTGCGGTGGGTGGCTACACCTTC
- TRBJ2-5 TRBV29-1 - CSVELATRETQYF TGCAGCGTTGAACTAGCCACCCGGGAGACCCAGTACTTC
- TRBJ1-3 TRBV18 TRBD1 CASSPDETGDGNTIYF TGTGCCAGCTCCCCGGATGAGACAGGGGACGGAAACACCATATATTTT
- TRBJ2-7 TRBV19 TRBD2 CASSISGGPLNEQYF TGTGCCAGTAGTATTTCGGGGGGGCCTTTGAACGAGCAGTACTTC
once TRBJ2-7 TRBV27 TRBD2 CASSSPASGGQSSYEQYF TGTGCCAGCAGTTCGCCGGCTAGCGGGGGCCAGAGCTCCTACGAGCAGTACTTC
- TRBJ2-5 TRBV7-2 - CASSPSVQETQYF TGTGCCAGCTCCCCCTCGGTGCAAGAGACCCAGTACTTC
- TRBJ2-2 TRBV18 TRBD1 CASSPRTGSNTGELFF TGTGCCAGCTCACCTCGGACAGGGTCCAACACCGGGGAGCTGTTTTTT
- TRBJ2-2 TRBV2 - CASSVDSTGELFF TGTGCCAGCAGTGTGGACAGCACCGGGGAGCTGTTTTTT
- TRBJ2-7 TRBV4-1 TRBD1 CASSSRDRASYEQYF TGCGCCAGCAGCTCCCGGGACAGGGCCTCCTACGAGCAGTACTTC
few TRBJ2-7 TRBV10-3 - CAIRLTGNYEQYF TGTGCCATCAGGTTGACAGGTAACTACGAGCAGTACTTC
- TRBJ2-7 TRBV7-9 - CASSLIDYEQYF TGTGCCAGCAGCTTAATAGATTACGAGCAGTACTTC
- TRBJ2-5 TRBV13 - CASSSRHPQETQYF TGTGCCAGCAGCTCTCGACACCCCCAAGAGACCCAGTACTTC
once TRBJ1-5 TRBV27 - CASSSGSGNQPQHF TGTGCCAGCAGTTCAGGGTCGGGCAATCAGCCCCAGCATTTT
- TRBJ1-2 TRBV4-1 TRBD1 CASSQTPARGRGYTF TGCGCCAGCAGCCAAACCCCGGCGAGGGGGCGAGGCTACACCTTC
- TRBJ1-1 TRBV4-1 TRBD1 CASSQGRQGGEREAFF TGCGCCAGCAGCCAAGGCCGACAGGGGGGTGAGAGGGAAGCTTTCTTT
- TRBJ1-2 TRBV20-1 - CSASRGNYGYTF TGCAGTGCTAGTAGGGGAAACTATGGCTACACCTTC
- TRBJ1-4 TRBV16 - CASSLPGGTNEKLFF TGTGCCAGCAGCCTTCCGGGAGGAACTAATGAAAAACTGTTTTTT
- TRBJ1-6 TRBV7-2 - CASSLVAGLYNSPLHF TGTGCCAGCAGCTTAGTTGCGGGACTTTATAATTCACCCCTCCACTTT
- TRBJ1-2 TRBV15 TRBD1 CAASPGGGRLGGYTF TGTGCCGCCAGCCCTGGAGGGGGCAGGTTAGGTGGCTACACCTTC
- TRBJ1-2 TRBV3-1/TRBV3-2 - CASSQRDAAGGYTF TGTGCCAGCAGCCAGCGCGACGCCGCGGGTGGCTACACCTTC
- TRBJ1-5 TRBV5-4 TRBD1 CASSSVPGQGNQPQHF TGTGCCAGCAGCTCAGTCCCGGGACAGGGAAATCAGCCCCAGCATTTT
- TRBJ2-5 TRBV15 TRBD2 CATSRDRGGPETQYF TGTGCCACCAGCAGAGATCGGGGAGGGCCAGAGACCCAGTACTTC
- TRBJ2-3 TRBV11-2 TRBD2 CASSLGSGVSTDTQYF TGTGCCAGCAGCTTAGGTAGCGGGGTATCCACAGATACGCAGTATTTT
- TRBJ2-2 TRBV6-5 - CASSRGTANTGELFF TGTGCCAGCAGTCGCGGGACAGCGAACACCGGGGAGCTGTTTTTT
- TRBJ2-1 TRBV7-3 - CASSPDFYNEQFF TGTGCCAGCAGCCCTGACTTCTACAATGAGCAGTTCTTC
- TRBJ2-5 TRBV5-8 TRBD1 CASSAGQGKGETQYF TGTGCCAGCAGCGCAGGACAGGGGAAGGGGGAGACCCAGTACTTC
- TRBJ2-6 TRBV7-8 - CASTFSSGANVLTF TGTGCCAGCACCTTCAGCTCTGGGGCCAACGTCCTGACTTTC
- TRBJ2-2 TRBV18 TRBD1 CASGDRSNTGELFF TGTGCCAGTGGGGACAGAAGTAACACCGGGGAGCTGTTTTTT
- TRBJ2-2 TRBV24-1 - CATSDSWGRNTGELFF TGTGCCACCAGTGATTCGTGGGGCAGGAACACCGGGGAGCTGTTTTTT
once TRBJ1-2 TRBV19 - CASTPRWGGGSNYGYTF TGTGCCAGTACCCCCAGGTGGGGGGGAGGGTCTAACTATGGCTACACCTTC
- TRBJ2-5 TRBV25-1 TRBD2 CASSDTSGGPTEETQYF TGTGCCAGCAGTGATACTAGCGGGGGGCCTACTGAAGAGACCCAGTACTTC
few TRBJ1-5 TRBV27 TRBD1 CASSTGTGGNGNQPQHF TGTGCCAGCAGTACCGGGACAGGGGGCAATGGCAATCAGCCCCAGCATTTT
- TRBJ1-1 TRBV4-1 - CASSHNRLNTEAFF TGCGCCAGCAGCCACAACAGGTTGAACACTGAAGCTTTCTTT
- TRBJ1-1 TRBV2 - CASSVSGGNTEAFF TGTGCCAGCAGTGTTTCCGGCGGGAACACTGAAGCTTTCTTT
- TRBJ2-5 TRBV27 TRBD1 CASSFRGQGEETQYF TGTGCCAGCAGTTTCCGGGGACAGGGGGAAGAGACCCAGTACTTC
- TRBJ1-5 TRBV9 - CASSVGVAGNQPQHF TGTGCCAGCAGCGTAGGGGTGGCGGGCAATCAGCCCCAGCATTTT
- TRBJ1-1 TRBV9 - CASSGTATVYGTEAFF TGTGCCAGCAGCGGGACAGCTACGGTTTATGGCACTGAAGCTTTCTTT
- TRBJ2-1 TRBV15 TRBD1 CATSSHRDRDNEQFF TGTGCCACCAGCAGTCACCGGGACAGGGACAATGAGCAGTTCTTC
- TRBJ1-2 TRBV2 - CASSEGRTTYGYTF TGTGCCAGCAGTGAGGGGAGAACAACCTATGGCTACACCTTC
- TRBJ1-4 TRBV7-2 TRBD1 CASSAPQGRSEKLFF TGTGCCAGCAGCGCCCCACAGGGGCGATCTGAAAAACTGTTTTTT
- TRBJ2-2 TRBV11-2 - CASSFLRGNTGELFF TGTGCCAGCAGCTTTCTCCGGGGAAACACCGGGGAGCTGTTTTTT
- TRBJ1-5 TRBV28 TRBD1 CASSTTGVSSNQPQHF TGTGCCAGCAGTACCACAGGGGTCTCGAGCAATCAGCCCCAGCATTTT
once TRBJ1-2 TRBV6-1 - CASSEAGRAEGYTF TGTGCCAGCAGTGAAGCTGGCAGGGCAGAGGGCTACACCTTC
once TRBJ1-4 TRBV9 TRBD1 CASSVEGQDFNEKLFF TGTGCCAGCAGCGTAGAAGGACAGGACTTTAATGAAAAACTGTTTTTT
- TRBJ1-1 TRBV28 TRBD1 CASGIYRGRQEAFF TGTGCCAGCGGAATCTACAGGGGGCGGCAAGAAGCTTTCTTT
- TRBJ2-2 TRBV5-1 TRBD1 CASSTTGDRGTGELFF TGCGCCAGCAGCACGACAGGGGACCGTGGCACCGGGGAGCTGTTTTTT
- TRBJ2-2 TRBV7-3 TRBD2 CASSLERGSGELFF TGTGCCAGCAGCTTAGAGCGGGGGTCCGGGGAGCTGTTTTTT
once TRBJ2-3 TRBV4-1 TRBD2 CASSQAGTNWDTQYF TGCGCCAGCAGCCAAGCGGGGACTAATTGGGATACGCAGTATTTT
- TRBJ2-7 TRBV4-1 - CASSQAGRGNDEQYF TGCGCCAGCAGCCAGGCTGGACGGGGGAACGACGAGCAGTACTTC